This passage covers 29 T cell receptor beta chains from one sample sequenced in a study of blood T cell repertoires in COVID-19 (dated by TCRdb to between 2020 and 2021). To prepare the library, the immunoSEQ multiplex PCR assay was applied. As stored in TCRdb, this immuneACCESS dataset retains in-frame rearrangements with V and J assigned. A fraction of the clones does not appear; measured against another copy, unresolved V genes explain less than half of the discrepancy, and the remainder lacks a known reason. The sample profile shows roughly 130,000 clones; roughly four fifths of them were found once. The top ten clonotypes cover 9.5% to 15% of the sample. The specimen was peripheral blood. The receptors stem from a woman in her sixties with acute or convalescent COVID-19.

This chain links TRBV15 with TRBJ1-1; D might be TRBD1 (5 bases). Germline V CDR1 and CDR2: LNHNV, YYDKDF (reference sequence). The CDR3 extends over 14 amino acids. Between the trimmed V and J ends, which lost 0 bases and 6 bases, there was a span of 11 bases. The CDR3: CATSRDLGEAEAFF. Written as DNA, the CDR3 is TGTGCCACCAGCAGAGATCTGGGGGAGGCTGAAGCTTTCTTT.

This sequence joins TRBV5-8 and TRBJ1-1; TRBD1 aligns across 7 bases. Trimming cost V 4 bases and J 1 base; bases outside gene matches: 10. Germline CDR1 is SGHTS and CDR2 is YDEGEE. The CDR3 extends over 16 amino acids. The CDR3 DNA sequence: TGTGCCAGCAGCCGAGACAGGGCGACCGAGAACACTGAAGCTTTCTTT. Translating it yields CASSRDRATENTEAFF.

Only one count was recorded for this clone. The chain is built from TRBV19 and TRBJ1-5; D unresolved. This CDR3 comprises 14 residues. V was clipped by 1 base and J by 3 bases, with 7 bases between them. Germline V gene data show CDR1 as LNHDA and CDR2 as SQIVND (reference sequence). Here the CDR3 reads CASSIVQVNQPQHF. The CDR3 DNA follows: TGTGCCAGTAGTATAGTCCAGGTCAATCAGCCCCAGCATTTT.

The genes are TRBV30 and TRBJ1-5; D perhaps matches TRBD1 (5 bases). CDR1 and CDR2 from the germline V gene are GTSNPN and SVGIG (reference sequence). This CDR3 spans 13 amino acids. V was shortened by 2 bases and J by 7 bases, with 12 bases between the two germline ends. CDR3 sequence (DNA): TGTGCCTGGAGTCTAGGGGTGCGGCAGCCCCAGCATTTT. This encodes CAWSLGVRQPQHF.

DNA of the CDR3: TGTGCCAGTAAGGGGAATCTAAAAAACACTGAAGCTTTCTTT. It is translated as CASKGNLKNTEAFF. This sequence joins TRBV19 and TRBJ1-1; possibly TRBD1 for D (5 bases). The length of the CDR3 is 14 residues. The germline V gene has CDR1 LNHDA and CDR2 SQIVND (reference sequence). Trimming left V 7 bases short and J 2 bases short, with 14 bases between.

Points on this clone: At one of its ends the junction is not consistent with the germline gene, which may arise from a read error. The chain has TRBV6-4 and TRBJ2-1, with D possibly TRBD2 on 6 matching bases. The CDR3 has 15 residues. CDR1 MRHNA and CDR2 SNTAGT come from the germline V gene. The CDR3 protein is CAGSVDERAYNEQFF. The CDR3 nucleotides read TGTGCCGGCAGTGTCGACGAGCGGGCCTACAATGAGCAGTTCTTC.

The chain has TRBV15 and TRBJ1-5; D not resolved. Per germline, CDR1 LNHNV and CDR2 YYDKDF (reference sequence). This CDR3 has 18 amino acids. Trimming took 0 bases from V and 9 from J, leaving 24 bases between them. CDR3 amino acids: CATSRDLTGSARERPQHF. The CDR3 DNA follows: TGTGCCACCAGCAGAGATTTAACCGGGAGCGCAAGGGAGAGGCCCCAGCATTTT.

A few counts support this clone. CDR3 region: CASSIDPGSGGYTF. As DNA, the CDR3 is TGTGCCAGTAGTATAGATCCGGGATCAGGCGGCTACACCTTC. The rearrangement links TRBV19 to TRBJ1-2, with D uncertain. Trimming stripped 0 bases from V and 8 bases from J, with 13 bases between. This CDR3 is built from 14 residues. Germline V gene data show CDR1 as LNHDA and CDR2 as SQIVND (reference sequence). The variable domain in full, with the rest retrieved from reference TRBV19 and TRBJ1-2, is DGGITQSPKYLFRKEGQNVTLSCEQNLNHDAMYWYRQDPGQGLRLIYYSQIVNDFQKGDIAEGYSVSREKKESFPLTVTSAQKNPTAFYLCASSIDPGSGGYTFGSGTRLTVV.

The J gene is TRBJ1-1, the V gene TRBV21-1; TRBD1, the table's D call, lacks a check against the DNA. TRBV21-1 is a pseudogene segment. The CDR3 length is 15 residues. CDR3 sequence (DNA): TGTGCCAGCAGCAACTCATTAGACAGGGCGCATGGGGCTTTCTTT. It codes for CASSNSLDRAHGAFF.

The gene calls are TRBV18 and TRBJ1-6, with TRBD1 identical over 10 bases. The germline gives CDR1 KGHSH, CDR2 LQKENI. Trimming took 4 bases from V and 7 from J; bases not matched to a gene: 1. This CDR3 comprises 14 residues. CDR3 sequence (DNA): TGTGCCAGCTCACAGGACAGGGGGAATTCACCCCTCCACTTT. It translates to CASSQDRGNSPLHF.

The chain uses TRBV7-3 and TRBJ2-3; 8 nucleotides align to TRBD1. The CDR3 covers 16 residues. Per germline, CDR1 SGHTA and CDR2 FQGTGA. With V trimmed by 5 bases and J by 1 base, 8 bases remained unmatched. CDR3 loop: CASSPAPGQGTDTQYF. The CDR3 bases are TGTGCCAGCAGCCCTGCTCCGGGACAGGGCACAGATACGCAGTATTTT.

The V call is TRBV4-1, the J call TRBJ1-2, with no clear D. The CDR3 consists of 14 residues. V gave up 1 base and J gave up 4 bases, with 10 bases separating them. Germline loops: CDR1 MGHRA, CDR2 YSYEKL. This chain's CDR3 is CASSQGSETYGYTF. CDR3 nucleotides: TGCGCCAGCAGCCAAGGTTCAGAAACCTATGGCTACACCTTC.

This sequence joins TRBV2 and TRBJ1-3; D not certain. Germline values: CDR1 SNHLY, CDR2 FYNNEI. The CDR3 runs to 16 residues. With 3 bases removed from V and 7 bases from J, the gap between germline ends came to 19 bases. The CDR3 protein is CASSDLLRVSGNTIYF. CDR3 coding DNA: TGTGCCAGCAGTGATCTGCTCCGGGTCTCGGGGAACACCATATATTTT.

The chain combines TRBV5-1 with TRBJ2-5; D is perhaps TRBD2 (6 bases). There are 15 residues in the CDR3. Germline V gene data show CDR1 as SGHRS and CDR2 as YFSETQ. V lost 3 bases to trimming and J lost 0 bases, with 12 bases between them. CDR3 in amino acids: CASSSGLQYQETQYF. The CDR3 DNA is TGCGCCAGCAGCTCGGGACTTCAGTACCAAGAGACCCAGTACTTC.

This clone has more than one count but fewer than ten. J is TRBJ1-3 and V is TRBV4-2; tentatively, D is TRBD1 (5 bases). CDR3 size: 16 residues. The germline V gene encodes CDR1 LGHNA and CDR2 YNFKEQ. Trimming left V 0 bases short and J 2 bases short, with 11 bases between. This CDR3 is CASSQDVAGTGNTIYF. In nucleotides, the CDR3 is TGTGCCAGCAGCCAAGATGTCGCAGGGACTGGAAACACCATATATTTT.

This clone has more than one count but fewer than ten. This chain uses TRBV3-1 (or the pseudogene TRBV3-2) with TRBJ1-2; a possible D gene is TRBD1 (6 bases). This CDR3 spans 12 amino acids. The V end was cut by 6 bases, the J end by 8 bases, with 13 bases between. CDR1 and CDR2 from the germline V gene are LGHDT and YNNKEL (reference sequence). CDR3 region: CASRGQSYGYTF. The DNA for the CDR3 is TGTGCCAGCAGAGGACAGTCCTACGGCTACACCTTC.

The chain combines TRBV5-1 with TRBJ2-3; the D gene is possibly TRBD2 (7 bases). The CDR3 length is 16 residues. V was trimmed by 4 bases and J by 15 bases, leaving 30 bases between them. Germline assignment: CDR1 SGHRS and CDR2 YFSETQ. DNA for the CDR3: TGCGCCAGCAGCCCTACCAACGGGGGGCCAGCACAATACGCCTATTTT. Protein sequence: CASSPTNGGPAQYAYF.

This clone occurred a few times. V usage is TRBV20-1 and J usage is TRBJ1-5, with 8 bases fitting TRBD1. Losses at the gene ends were 3 bases for V and 9 bases for J; bases not matched to a gene: 16. This CDR3 is built from 16 residues. Germline V CDR1 and CDR2: DFQATT, SNEGSKA (reference sequence). CDR3 in DNA: TGCAGTGCTAGTAGACTCAGGGGGCTTAGCTTGGGGCCCCAGCATTTT. Protein product: CSASRLRGLSLGPQHF.

The rearrangement uses TRBV25-1 and TRBJ2-4, with 8 bases fitting TRBD1. With 2 bases clipped from V and 4 bases from J, the junction kept 7 bases outside the gene matches. This CDR3 spans 16 amino acids. The germline V gene has CDR1 MGHDK and CDR2 SYGVNS. The CDR3 loop is CASSEIGDRSKNIQYF. CDR3 coding DNA: TGTGCCAGCAGTGAAATTGGGGACAGGAGTAAAAACATTCAGTACTTC.

The V gene is TRBV19, the J gene TRBJ2-1; 8 positions match TRBD2. CDR3 length equals 16 residues. Germline trimming cut 5 bases from V and 5 bases from J; bases unmatched to any gene: 11. Germline values: CDR1 LNHDA, CDR2 SQIVND (reference sequence). In DNA form, the CDR3 reads TGTGCCAGTAGTTCCGAAAGGAGACTAGCGAACAATGAGCAGTTCTTC. Translating it yields CASSSERRLANNEQFF. The full variable domain, completed using reference TRBV19 and TRBJ2-1, is DGGITQSPKYLFRKEGQNVTLSCEQNLNHDAMYWYRQDPGQGLRLIYYSQIVNDFQKGDIAEGYSVSREKKESFPLTVTSAQKNPTAFYLCASSSERRLANNEQFFGPGTRLTVL.

The rearrangement links TRBV5-1 to TRBJ1-5; 7 nucleotides line up with TRBD1. With 4 bases clipped from V and 2 bases from J, the junction kept 9 bases outside the gene matches. Germline assignment: CDR1 SGHRS and CDR2 YFSETQ. The CDR3 is made up of 16 amino acids. As DNA, the CDR3 is TGCGCCAGCAGCAGCGGCCAGGGGGATGGCAATCAGCCCCAGCATTTT. This sequence encodes CASSSGQGDGNQPQHF.

The chain joins TRBV5-1 to TRBJ1-2; possibly TRBD1 for D (6 bases). Trimming stripped 6 bases from V and 4 bases from J, with 19 bases between. Germline V gene lookup returns CDR1 SGHRS and CDR2 YFSETQ. CDR3 length: 15 residues. This CDR3 is CASTHTGMDFYGYTF. The CDR3 nucleotides are TGCGCCAGCACCCACACAGGGATGGATTTCTATGGCTACACCTTC.

The chain links TRBV6-2 or TRBV6-3 to TRBJ1-5; TRBD1 agrees at 9 bases. CDR3 length equals 17 residues. V gave up 3 bases and J gave up 11 bases; unmatched junction bases: 17. The germline gives CDR1 MNHEY, CDR2 SVGEGT. In DNA form, the CDR3 reads TGTGCCAGCAGTTATCATCAGGGGACAGGGTCCCTTAGGGCCCAGCATTTT. This codes for CASSYHQGTGSLRAQHF.

This clone was observed once. The chain recombines TRBV13 with TRBJ1-4; TRBD1 is a possible D gene (5 bases). Germline values: CDR1 PRHDT, CDR2 FYEKMQ (reference sequence). The CDR3 contains 14 residues. The V end lost 10 bases, the J end lost 4 bases, and 16 bases lay between the germline ends. CDR3 in amino acids: CATERPGYNEKLFF. CDR3 DNA sequence: TGTGCCACCGAGCGCCCAGGGTATAATGAAAAACTGTTTTTT.

The chain has TRBV2 and TRBJ1-1; 9 bases agree with TRBD1. With V trimmed by 11 bases and J by 10 bases, 8 bases remained unmatched. The CDR3 loop spans 11 amino acids. Germline V gene data show CDR1 as SNHLY and CDR2 as FYNNEI. CDR3 residues: CAWTGAVGAFF. The CDR3 nucleotides read TGTGCCTGGACAGGGGCCGTAGGAGCTTTCTTT.

The V and J genes are TRBV5-4 and TRBJ1-4, with D possibly being TRBD1 (5 bases). The CDR3 runs 12 residues. Germline CDR1 reads SGHNT; CDR2 reads YYREEE (reference sequence). V was clipped by 3 bases and J by 6 bases, with 6 bases between them. The CDR3 is CASSWGDEKLFF. As DNA, the CDR3 is TGTGCCAGCAGCTGGGGGGATGAAAAACTGTTTTTT.

This clone is a singleton in its sample. V gene TRBV5-4 combines with J gene TRBJ1-1, with TRBD1 identical over 7 bases. This CDR3 region has 14 residues. V lost 1 base, J lost 6 bases, and 6 bases stayed unmatched. The germline V gene has CDR1 SGHNT and CDR2 YYREEE (reference sequence). CDR3 sequence reads: CASSLLTGKAEAFF. In DNA, the CDR3 is TGTGCCAGCAGCTTGTTGACAGGGAAGGCTGAAGCTTTCTTT.

The V call is TRBV6-6, the J call TRBJ2-3; D is possibly TRBD2 (6 bases). V lost 4 bases and J lost 0, with 11 bases in between. This CDR3 is 15 amino acids long. Germline V gives CDR1 MNHNY, CDR2 SVGAGI (reference sequence). The CDR3 loop reads CASSFLGTSTDTQYF. CDR3 coding DNA: TGTGCCAGCAGTTTCTTGGGGACTAGCACAGATACGCAGTATTTT.

This clone was found once. The chain links TRBV30 to TRBJ1-6, with 11 bases aligning to TRBD1. The germline V gene encodes CDR1 GTSNPN and CDR2 SVGIG (reference sequence). J lost 9 bases, V lost 5 bases, and 6 bases had no gene match. The CDR3 covers 14 residues. The CDR3 DNA is TGTGCCTGGGCCGGACAGGGGGCAGCTTCACCCCTCCACTTT. This gives the protein CAWAGQGAASPLHF.